The 18 T cell receptor beta chains below all came from one sample that was sequenced in a study of blood T cell repertoires in COVID-19. Some clones are missing from TCRdb's copy, which holds only in-frame ones; the method was immunoSEQ multiplex PCR. Altogether 60,000 to 85,000 clones are present, about nine tenths being singletons, with the ten largest covering 25% to 30%. The sequencing sample was made of peripheral blood. The receptors come from a woman of 80 years or more with active or convalescent COVID-19.

J is TRBJ2-1 and V is TRBV7-8, with 8 nucleotides matching TRBD1. J was trimmed by 10 bases and V by 7 bases; bases with no gene match: 18. Germline V gene sequence: CDR1 SGHVS, CDR2 FQNEAQ. The CDR3 spans 16 residues. CDR3 amino acids: CASTYHQDRAAGEQFF. The CDR3 DNA is TGTGCCAGCACCTACCATCAGGACAGGGCTGCGGGGGAGCAGTTCTTC.

This clone was found once. This sequence joins TRBV2 and TRBJ1-1; D unclear. V lost 4 bases and J 6 bases, leaving 6 bases between the germline ends. Germline V gene sequence: CDR1 SNHLY, CDR2 FYNNEI. The CDR3 has 11 amino acids. The chain's CDR3 is CASSVLAEAFF. The CDR3 region has the DNA TGTGCCAGCAGTGTACTGGCTGAAGCTTTCTTT.

The rearrangement uses TRBV6-5 and TRBJ2-2, with a tentative D call TRBD2 (6 bases). The V end was cut by 5 bases, the J end by 2 bases, with 12 bases between. There are 15 residues in the CDR3. Germline assignment: CDR1 MNHEY and CDR2 SVGAGI. The CDR3 DNA sequence: TGTGCCAGCAGTCGCGGGGTGAGAAACACCGGGGAGCTGTTTTTT. It specifies CASSRGVRNTGELFF.

The chain has TRBV12-3 or TRBV12-4 and TRBJ2-7; D unresolved. The CDR3 length is 13 residues. With 3 bases removed from V and 0 bases from J, the gap between germline ends came to 6 bases. The CDR3 reads CASSLSLSYEQYF. CDR3 in DNA: TGTGCCAGCAGTTTGTCCCTCTCCTACGAGCAGTACTTC.

This CDR3 reads CAWGTGARTIYF. CDR3 DNA sequence: TGTGCCTGGGGGACAGGGGCCCGCACCATATATTTT. The rearrangement joins TRBV30 to TRBJ1-3; 10 bases are a match to TRBD1. This CDR3 region has 12 residues. The J segment lost 9 bases and the V segment lost 5 bases, leaving 4 bases of the junction unmatched. Germline loops: CDR1 GTSNPN, CDR2 SVGIG (reference sequence). Using reference TRBV30 and TRBJ1-3 for the parts outside the CDR3, the full variable domain is SQTIHQWPATLVQPVGSPLSLECTVEGTSNPNLYWYRQAAGRGLQLLFYSVGIGQISSEVPQNLSASRPQDRQFILSSKKLLLSDSGFYLCAWGTGARTIYFGEGSWLTVV.

V is TRBV25-1 and J is TRBJ2-1; 11 bases map to TRBD2. After removal of 4 bases from V and 0 bases from J, the junction contained 8 bases not matched to a gene. CDR1 and CDR2 (germline): MGHDK, SYGVNS. The CDR3 totals 18 residues. The CDR3 spells CASSAVLAGALSYNEQFF. The CDR3 coding sequence is TGTGCCAGCAGTGCCGTACTAGCGGGGGCCCTCTCCTACAATGAGCAGTTCTTC.

V and J are TRBV7-2 and TRBJ1-1; TRBD1 matches 7 bases. CDR1 is SGHTA and CDR2 is FQGNSA in the germline V gene. The ends lost 5 bases at V and 1 base at J; junction bases unmatched: 7. This CDR3 has 15 amino acids. CDR3 loop: CASSPRTGGNTEAFF. The CDR3 region has the DNA TGTGCCAGCAGCCCCCGGACAGGAGGGAACACTGAAGCTTTCTTT.

The rearrangement links TRBV30 to TRBJ1-1; the D is unclear. This CDR3 contains 13 residues. The V end lost 3 bases, the J end lost 2 bases, and 10 bases lay between the germline ends. Per germline, CDR1 GTSNPN and CDR2 SVGIG (reference sequence). The CDR3 reads CAWSAQINTEAFF. The CDR3 DNA sequence: TGTGCCTGGAGCGCCCAGATTAACACTGAAGCTTTCTTT.

The chain joins TRBV10-3 to TRBJ2-7; 7 bases align to TRBD2. CDR1 and CDR2 from the germline V gene are ENHRY and SYGVKD. Trimming at V came to 0 bases and at J to 5 bases, leaving 7 bases not matched to a gene. This CDR3 spans 15 amino acids. In nucleotides, the CDR3 is TGTGCCATCAGTGAGTCGGGAGGGTTAATAAACGAGCAGTACTTC. It specifies CAISESGGLINEQYF.

This clone turned up a few times. The V gene is TRBV20-1, the J gene TRBJ2-7, with D perhaps matching TRBD1 (6 bases). V gave up 0 bases and J gave up 11 bases, with 11 bases separating them. This CDR3 contains 11 residues. Germline loops: CDR1 DFQATT, CDR2 SNEGSKA (reference sequence). CDR3 DNA: TGCAGTGCTAGAGAGGGCAGGGGCGAGTACTTC. Protein product: CSAREGRGEYF.

This sequence joins TRBV28 and TRBJ2-7; 7 bases match TRBD2. The V segment lost 3 bases and the J segment 0 bases; nucleotides outside the gene matches: 2. The CDR3 spans 14 residues. Germline V gene lookup returns CDR1 MDHEN and CDR2 SYDVKM. CDR3 DNA sequence: TGTGCCAGCAGTTTCGGCGGGGGCTCCTACGAGCAGTACTTC. Translation: CASSFGGGSYEQYF.

The rearrangement uses TRBV6-6 and TRBJ1-2; D not resolved. With 0 bases removed from V and 8 bases from J, the gap between germline ends came to 13 bases. The CDR3 runs 14 residues. Germline V gene data show CDR1 as MNHNY and CDR2 as SVGAGI (reference sequence). CDR3 sequence: CASSYSAGVGGYTF. The CDR3 coding sequence is TGTGCCAGCAGTTACTCGGCGGGCGTCGGGGGCTACACCTTC.

The V and J genes are TRBV24-1 and TRBJ2-4, with 9 bases matching TRBD1. The CDR3 contains 20 residues. Germline trimming cut 2 bases from V and 1 base from J; bases unmatched to any gene: 14. The germline V gene has CDR1 KGHDR and CDR2 SFDVKD. The CDR3 sequence: CATSDYRGLGVMIAKNIQYF. The CDR3 bases are TGTGCCACCAGTGATTACAGGGGGCTTGGTGTTATGATTGCCAAAAACATTCAGTACTTC.

The chain is built from TRBV6-6 and TRBJ1-5, with 10 bases fitting TRBD1. J was trimmed by 4 bases and V by 6 bases; bases with no gene match: 3. Germline loops: CDR1 MNHNY, CDR2 SVGAGI (reference sequence). This CDR3 region has 14 residues. The CDR3 here is CASREDRGNQPQHF. The CDR3 DNA reads TGTGCCAGCAGAGAGGACAGGGGGAATCAGCCCCAGCATTTT.

The chain is built from TRBV11-2 and TRBJ1-2; 7 nucleotides match TRBD1. V lost 5 bases, J lost 7 bases, and 7 bases stayed unmatched. This CDR3 spans 13 amino acids. CDR1 and CDR2 from the germline V gene are SGHAT and FQNNGV. CDR3 amino acids: CASSPDRAGGYTF. The CDR3 DNA sequence: TGTGCCAGCAGCCCCGACAGGGCTGGTGGCTACACCTTC.

This chain joins TRBV9 and TRBJ2-1, with 10 bases matching TRBD2. CDR3 size: 16 residues. The V gene's germline CDR1 is SGDLS and CDR2 YYNGEE. The V and J ends lost 3 bases and 5 bases, in that order; junction bases with no gene match: 8. CDR3: CASSASGGATDNEQFF. The DNA for the CDR3 is TGTGCCAGCAGCGCCAGCGGGGGGGCGACAGACAATGAGCAGTTCTTC.

V usage is TRBV19 and J usage is TRBJ1-1; D is possibly TRBD1 (6 bases). The V gene lost 5 bases and the J gene lost 7 bases, with 14 bases spanning the gap. The length of the CDR3 is 13 residues. In germline, CDR1 is LNHDA, CDR2 SQIVND (reference sequence). In nucleotides, the CDR3 is TGTGCCAGTAGTGGGGGCCTTAATGGTGAAGCTTTCTTT. This gives the protein CASSGGLNGEAFF.

CDR3 protein: CATTPGTLSSYNEQFF. In DNA form, the CDR3 reads TGCGCCACCACCCCGGGAACATTGAGCTCCTACAATGAGCAGTTCTTC. This sequence joins TRBV5-1 and TRBJ2-1, with a possible D match to TRBD2 (5 bases). This CDR3 has 16 residues. The V and J ends lost 9 bases and 0 bases respectively, with 19 bases between them. Germline V gives CDR1 SGHRS, CDR2 YFSETQ.